A selection of T cell receptor beta chains follows, all from one sample in a study of tumor-infiltrating lymphocytes in glioblastoma multiforme. TCRdb re-called the multiplex PCR reads with MiXCR, one entry per CDR3 protein. Of about 15,000 distinct CDR3 sequences listed, approximately 71% are singletons. What was sequenced was brain tumor tissue. The receptors were gathered from a male donor with glioblastoma. CDR3s include the opening cysteine and the closing phenylalanine or tryptophan. A D gene is named only where the DNA matches it firmly. Only part of the rows carry a size: once, few, many, or a class if the clone is expanded.

d_call	j_call	clone_size	v_call	cdr3_aa	cdr3_nt
.	TRBJ1-2	medium-sized	TRBV29-1	CSVDVVGGQGDPEDYGYTF	TGCAGCGTTGATGTAGTGGGTGGGCAGGGCGACCCAGAGGACTATGGCTACACCTTC
.	TRBJ1-1	.	TRBV11-3	CASSRREAVNTEAFF	TGTGCCAGCAGCCGACGGGAGGCAGTGAACACTGAAGCTTTCTTT
.	TRBJ2-2	many	TRBV5-1	CASSLTGIGELFF	TGCGCCAGCAGCTTGACAGGGATCGGGGAGCTGTTTTTT
.	TRBJ1-1	many	TRBV12-3/TRBV12-4	CASTFGLEAFF	TGTGCCAGCACCTTCGGACTTGAAGCTTTCTTT
.	TRBJ1-1	.	TRBV11-2	CASSLVSGNTEAFF	TGTGCCAGCAGCTTAGTGTCGGGGAACACTGAAGCTTTCTTT
.	TRBJ2-1	.	TRBV5-5	CASSPGPAPNNEQFF	TGTGCCAGCAGCCCCGGACCTGCCCCCAACAATGAGCAGTTCTTC
.	TRBJ1-1	.	TRBV29-1	CIASGRGGTEAFF	TGCATCGCTTCGGGTCGGGGGGGCACTGAAGCTTTCTTT
TRBD1	TRBJ1-1	once	TRBV6-5	CASSYSQGVSTEAFF	TGTGCCAGCAGTTACTCGCAGGGGGTATCTACAGAAGCTTTCTTT
TRBD1	TRBJ2-7	.	TRBV12-3/TRBV12-4	CASSSDTGGEQYF	TGTGCCAGCAGTTCCGATACAGGGGGCGAGCAGTACTTC
.	TRBJ2-7	.	TRBV11-2	CASSLGPAFYEQYF	TGTGCCAGCAGCTTAGGCCCGGCCTTCTACGAGCAGTACTTC